Listed below are T cell receptor beta chains from one sample, sequenced in a study of shared clonotypes between healthy human individuals. Clones were read by immunoSEQ multiplex PCR, and TCRdb kept only the in-frame ones, dropping some. The sample yields roughly 1,500,000 clones, 95% to 99% seen once. Sequenced sample: naive CD4+ T cells sorted from blood. All receptors come from a man aged 25-45 years in good health. The CDR3 runs from the conserved cysteine through the conserved F or W. Each record gives: J gene, D gene, V gene, CDR3 protein, CDR3 DNA. A D gene is named only where the DNA matches it firmly.

TRBJ2-1 | . | TRBV30 | CAWGRGSYNEQFF | TGTGCCTGGGGCAGAGGGTCCTACAATGAGCAGTTCTTC
TRBJ1-1 | TRBD1 | TRBV27 | CASSPQGARGTEAFF | TGTGCCAGCAGCCCCCAGGGGGCCCGGGGCACTGAAGCTTTCTTT
TRBJ2-3 | . | TRBV10-1 | CASNPSGSGPDTQYF | TGCGCCAGCAACCCCTCCGGGAGTGGTCCAGATACGCAGTATTTT
TRBJ2-6 | . | TRBV5-5 | CASSPVVGANVLTF | TGTGCCAGCAGCCCGGTGGTTGGGGCCAACGTCCTGACTTTC
TRBJ2-5 | . | TRBV6-4 | CASSTPGRETQYF | TGTGCCAGCAGTACCCCAGGGAGAGAGACCCAGTACTTC
TRBJ1-5 | . | TRBV30 | CAWGTVGNQPQHF | TGTGCCTGGGGCACAGTGGGCAATCAGCCCCAGCATTTT
TRBJ2-7 | . | TRBV7-2 | CASSPRPSRTYEQYF | TGTGCCAGCAGCCCCCGGCCATCCCGAACCTACGAGCAGTACTTC
TRBJ2-6 | . | TRBV7-8 | CASSLTGPGSGANVLTF | TGTGCCAGCAGCTTAACAGGACCGGGCTCTGGGGCCAACGTCCTGACTTTC
TRBJ2-4 | TRBD1 | TRBV2 | CASSIDRGLGIQYF | TGTGCCAGCAGTATAGACAGGGGGCTTGGCATTCAGTACTTC
TRBJ1-6 | . | TRBV19 | CATGSYNSPLHF | TGTGCCACCGGCTCCTATAATTCACCCCTCCACTTT
TRBJ2-7 | TRBD1 | TRBV18 | CASSPGGQGGEQYF | TGTGCCAGCTCACCAGGGGGACAGGGAGGCGAGCAGTACTTC
TRBJ2-3 | . | TRBV29-1 | CSVGSTDTQYF | TGCAGCGTGGGATCCACAGATACGCAGTATTTT
TRBJ2-1 | . | TRBV5-1 | CASSLASQGPKGNEQFF | TGCGCCAGCAGCTTGGCATCACAGGGACCGAAGGGAAATGAGCAGTTCTTC
TRBJ1-1 | . | TRBV28 | CASSLKTGSSMNTEAFF | TGTGCCAGCAGTTTAAAGACGGGAAGTAGCATGAACACTGAAGCTTTCTTT
TRBJ2-2 | TRBD2 | TRBV7-3 | CASSQTSSTGELFF | TGTGCCAGCAGCCAGACTAGCAGCACCGGGGAGCTGTTTTTT